The 28 T cell receptor beta chains below all came from one sample that was sequenced in a study of blood T cell repertoires in COVID-19. Using immunoSEQ multiplex PCR, the repertoire was profiled, and TCRdb retains in-frame clones only, with some absent. The data contain 110,000 or so clones, over 60% of them singletons. Material: peripheral blood. These receptors originate from a man between 65 and 85 years old with acute or convalescent COVID-19.

This chain connects TRBV6-5 to TRBJ2-5; TRBD1 agrees at 8 bases. CDR3 length equals 14 residues. From germline, CDR1 is MNHEY and CDR2 SVGAGI. With V trimmed by 8 bases and J by 5 bases, 10 bases remained unmatched. The CDR3 nucleotides read TGTGCCAGCCGAACAGGGGGGTGGAGGGAGACCCAGTACTTC. Translated, it gives CASRTGGWRETQYF.

This chain joins TRBV20-1 and TRBJ2-1; the D gene is possibly TRBD2 (5 bases). The V end was cut by 3 bases, the J end by 6 bases, with 6 bases between. Per germline, CDR1 DFQATT and CDR2 SNEGSKA (reference sequence). This CDR3 region has 11 residues. CDR3 DNA: TGCAGTGCTAGCGGAGGCAATGAGCAGTTCTTC. It translates to CSASGGNEQFF.

The rearrangement uses TRBV9 and TRBJ2-3; TRBD2 agrees at 8 bases. The CDR3 extends over 16 amino acids. Germline values: CDR1 SGDLS, CDR2 YYNGEE. V lost 3 bases, J lost 0 bases, and 6 bases stayed unmatched. For the CDR3, the DNA is TGTGCCAGCAGCGCGGGAACTAGCGGAAGCACAGATACGCAGTATTTT. This encodes CASSAGTSGSTDTQYF.

The table lists this clone with a few counts. The chain links TRBV5-1 to TRBJ1-1; TRBD1 matches 8 bases. The CDR3 extends over 14 amino acids. Germline trimming cut 7 bases from V and 1 base from J; bases unmatched to any gene: 6. Per the germline V gene, CDR1 is SGHRS and CDR2 is YFSETQ. The CDR3 here is CASAVTGENTEAFF. The CDR3, as DNA: TGCGCCAGCGCCGTGACAGGGGAGAACACTGAAGCTTTCTTT.

This rearrangement joins TRBV27 to TRBJ1-3; D not resolved. CDR3 length equals 11 residues. In germline, CDR1 is MNHEY, CDR2 SMNVEV (reference sequence). V was trimmed by 6 bases and J by 4 bases, leaving 4 bases between them. The CDR3 reads CASRQGNTIYF. In DNA form, the CDR3 reads TGTGCCAGCAGACAGGGAAACACCATATATTTT.

This chain uses TRBV7-8 with TRBJ1-2; no firm D call. The V gene's germline CDR1 is SGHVS and CDR2 FQNEAQ. V was pared by 4 bases and J by 0 bases, with 9 bases between. The CDR3 totals 14 residues. CDR3 amino acids: CASSWAGTNYGYTF. The CDR3 DNA follows: TGTGCCAGCAGCTGGGCCGGTACTAACTATGGCTACACCTTC.

The sample holds one count of this clone. The chain uses TRBV19 and TRBJ2-7, with 13 bases lining up with TRBD2. V trimming: 4 bases; J trimming: 4 bases; junction bases outside the gene matches: 16. The germline gives CDR1 LNHDA, CDR2 SQIVND (reference sequence). The CDR3 is 19 residues long. The CDR3 is CASSTTGLAGTIALYEQYF. The CDR3 DNA is TGTGCCAGTAGTACGACGGGACTAGCGGGAACCATCGCCCTATACGAGCAGTACTTC.

V gene TRBV28 combines with J gene TRBJ1-1, with 9 bases aligning to TRBD1. The V segment lost 5 bases and the J segment 7 bases; nucleotides outside the gene matches: 8. Germline values: CDR1 MDHEN, CDR2 SYDVKM. The CDR3 has 14 residues. CDR3 sequence reads: CASSTFGTGREAFF. The DNA of the CDR3 is TGTGCCAGCAGTACTTTCGGGACAGGGCGTGAAGCTTTCTTT. Full variable domain (outside the CDR3, taken from reference TRBV28 and TRBJ1-1): DVKVTQSSRYLVKRTGEKVFLECVQDMDHENMFWYRQDPGLGLRLIYFSYDVKMKEKGDIPEGYSVSREKKERFSLILESASTNQTSMYLCASSTFGTGREAFFGQGTRLTVV.

V usage is TRBV7-9 and J usage is TRBJ1-2; 12 bases are shared with TRBD1. Germline loops: CDR1 SEHNR, CDR2 FQNEAQ (reference sequence). Losses at the gene ends were 5 bases for V and 2 bases for J; bases not matched to a gene: 3. The CDR3 has 15 amino acids. The CDR3 DNA reads TGTGCCAGCAGCCTGGGACAGGGGGCGAACTATGGCTACACCTTC. Its protein product is CASSLGQGANYGYTF. Full variable domain (remainder filled in from reference TRBV7-9 and TRBJ1-2): DTGVSQNPRHKITKRGQNVTFRCDPISEHNRLYWYRQTLGQGPEFLTYFQNEAQLEKSRLLSDRFSAERPKGSFSTLEIQRTEQGDSAMYLCASSLGQGANYGYTFGSGTRLTVV.

The sample holds a few counts of this clone. The chain links TRBV28 to TRBJ1-1; D uncertain. V lost 3 bases and J 3 bases, leaving 5 bases between the germline ends. This CDR3 comprises 12 residues. Germline V gene data show CDR1 as MDHEN and CDR2 as SYDVKM. CDR3 sequence: CASSLRDTEAFF. DNA of the CDR3: TGTGCCAGCAGTTTGCGGGACACTGAAGCTTTCTTT. The full variable domain, in which reference TRBV28 and TRBJ1-1 provide the parts outside the CDR3, is DVKVTQSSRYLVKRTGEKVFLECVQDMDHENMFWYRQDPGLGLRLIYFSYDVKMKEKGDIPEGYSVSREKKERFSLILESASTNQTSMYLCASSLRDTEAFFGQGTRLTVV.

V gene TRBV5-6 combines with J gene TRBJ1-3; 7 nucleotides match TRBD1. The J segment lost 0 bases and the V segment lost 2 bases, leaving 8 bases of the junction unmatched. Germline CDR1 reads SGHDT; CDR2 reads YYEEEE. The length of the CDR3 is 17 residues. CDR3 DNA sequence: TGTGCCAGCAGCTTAGAGATGGACAGGAGCTCTGGAAACACCATATATTTT. Translated, it gives CASSLEMDRSSGNTIYF.

This chain connects TRBV7-7 to TRBJ2-1, with 8 bases fitting TRBD2. The CDR3 sequence is 16 residues long. Germline V CDR1 and CDR2: SSHAT, FNYEAQ (reference sequence). V lost 1 base and J lost 7; bases outside the gene matches: 9. Here the CDR3 DNA reads TGTGCCAGCAGCTTAGGACCCGGGGGGGCCACTAATGAGCAGTTCTTC. The encoded protein is CASSLGPGGATNEQFF.

The gene calls are TRBV7-2 and TRBJ1-4, with TRBD1 matching over 8 bases. The J segment lost 8 bases and the V segment lost 3 bases, leaving 8 bases of the junction unmatched. The germline CDR1 and CDR2 sequences are SGHTA and FQGNSA. The CDR3 consists of 15 residues. The CDR3, as DNA: TGTGCCAGCAGCTTTGCTCAGGGGGCAGGAGAAAAACTGTTTTTT. It yields the protein CASSFAQGAGEKLFF.

This clone was picked up a small number of times. For the CDR3, the DNA is TGTGCCATCCAGCGTCCAGCGGGAGAAGAGTTCTTC. Translation: CAIQRPAGEEFF. The chain is built from TRBV5-4 and TRBJ2-1, with 8 bases aligning to TRBD2. The CDR3 spans 12 residues. The trim removed 9 bases at V and 14 bases at J, leaving 13 bases unmatched. CDR1 is SGHNT, CDR2 YYREEE, per germline (reference sequence).

This clone was seen a handful of times. V usage is TRBV28 and J usage is TRBJ1-4; a possible D gene is TRBD1 (6 bases). Trimming left V 7 bases short and J 4 bases short, with 16 bases between. Per germline, CDR1 MDHEN and CDR2 SYDVKM. The CDR3 loop spans 15 amino acids. The CDR3 loop reads CASISTGQGNEKLFF. The CDR3 nucleotides are TGTGCCAGCATTTCGACAGGCCAGGGTAATGAAAAACTGTTTTTT.

V is TRBV24-1 and J is TRBJ2-2; 7 bases map to TRBD1. This CDR3 contains 16 residues. Germline V lookup: CDR1 KGHDR, CDR2 SFDVKD. V gave up 3 bases and J gave up 6 bases; unmatched junction bases: 9. The CDR3 DNA reads as TGTGCCACCAGTGATCCAAAGGGGGCGCGGGCCGGGGAGCTGTTTTTT. Translated: CATSDPKGARAGELFF.

The V call is TRBV30, the J call TRBJ2-7; TRBD2 agrees at 8 bases. The CDR3 is 14 residues long. V dropped 3 bases and J dropped 4; count of bases not matched to a gene: 8. Germline V CDR1 and CDR2: GTSNPN, SVGIG (reference sequence). The CDR3 sequence: CAWSPAGVAYEQYF. The CDR3, as DNA: TGTGCCTGGAGCCCAGCGGGGGTGGCGTACGAGCAGTACTTC.

V gene TRBV5-1 combines with J gene TRBJ2-7; TRBD1 agrees at 11 bases. The germline V gene has CDR1 SGHRS and CDR2 YFSETQ. The trim removed 4 bases at V and 4 bases at J, leaving 10 bases unmatched. This CDR3 is 16 amino acids long. The CDR3 DNA is TGCGCCAGCAGCCCCGGGGGAGGGACAGGGGGATACGAGCAGTACTTC. Residues: CASSPGGGTGGYEQYF.

This chain links TRBV3-1 (or the pseudogene TRBV3-2) with TRBJ2-7, with TRBD2 matching 8 bases. The V segment lost 1 base and the J segment 7 bases; nucleotides outside the gene matches: 12. The CDR3 totals 16 residues. The germline gives CDR1 LGHDT, CDR2 YNNKEL (reference sequence). The CDR3 DNA sequence: TGTGCCAGCAGCCAAGTGGACGGGGGGGTACCTCGTGAGCAGTACTTC. Amino acid sequence: CASSQVDGGVPREQYF.

This chain links TRBV4-2 with TRBJ1-1; no firm D call. With 0 bases removed from V and 3 bases from J, the gap between germline ends came to 11 bases. The CDR3 has 15 residues. Germline CDR1 and CDR2: LGHNA and YNFKEQ. The CDR3 region is CASSQDTRVYTEAFF. The CDR3 DNA is TGTGCCAGCAGCCAAGATACCCGCGTCTACACTGAAGCTTTCTTT.

The chain employs TRBV7-8 and TRBJ1-2; no reliable D call. The CDR3 has 14 residues. V was clipped by 0 bases and J by 5 bases, with 10 bases between them. Germline V gene lookup returns CDR1 SGHVS and CDR2 FQNEAQ. Here the CDR3 DNA reads TGTGCCAGCAGCTTAGCGAGGTCGGGTTATGGCTACACCTTC. It translates to CASSLARSGYGYTF.

The rearrangement links TRBV27 to TRBJ2-7, with TRBD2 identical over 7 bases. V was clipped by 4 bases and J by 1 base; unmatched bases: 7. Germline-derived CDR1 and CDR2 are MNHEY and SMNVEV (reference sequence). The CDR3 spans 15 residues. CDR3 bases: TGTGCCAGCAGTTGGGGGGGGGAAACATCCTACGAGCAGTACTTC. It codes for CASSWGGETSYEQYF.

The gene calls are TRBV7-2 and TRBJ2-4; D might be TRBD2 (7 bases). V was clipped by 1 base and J by 5 bases, with 15 bases between them. In germline, CDR1 is SGHTA, CDR2 FQGNSA. The CDR3 totals 16 residues. The CDR3 nucleotides read TGTGCCAGCAGCTTAGTTGGTGGGGGGGCCCAAAACATTCAGTACTTC. Translated, it gives CASSLVGGGAQNIQYF.

The V and J genes are TRBV5-1 and TRBJ2-3; 8 nucleotides match TRBD2. CDR3 length: 15 residues. Germline loops: CDR1 SGHRS, CDR2 YFSETQ. Losses at the gene ends were 1 base for V and 3 bases for J; bases not matched to a gene: 4. CDR3 in amino acids: CASSLPLAGTDTQYF. DNA of the CDR3: TGCGCCAGCAGCTTGCCCTTAGCGGGAACAGATACGCAGTATTTT.

The chain is built from TRBV28 and TRBJ2-7; 10 bases fit TRBD2. CDR1 is MDHEN and CDR2 is SYDVKM in the germline V gene. With V trimmed by 5 bases and J by 0 bases, 1 base remained unmatched. The length of the CDR3 is 14 residues. The chain's CDR3 is CASSPSGSSYEQYF. In DNA form, the CDR3 reads TGTGCCAGCAGTCCTAGCGGGAGCTCCTACGAGCAGTACTTC.

J is TRBJ1-1 and V is TRBV19, with TRBD1 identical over 7 bases. The V gene end was trimmed by 3 bases and the J gene end by 1 base; junction bases not matched to a gene: 2. Germline CDR1 and CDR2: LNHDA and SQIVND (reference sequence). CDR3 length: 14 amino acids. CDR3 loop: CASSMGQKNTEAFF. The DNA of the CDR3 is TGTGCCAGTAGTATGGGACAGAAGAACACTGAAGCTTTCTTT.

The chain links TRBV5-4 to TRBJ1-2; 7 nucleotides agree with TRBD1. The CDR3 length is 16 residues. Germline V gene sequence: CDR1 SGHNT, CDR2 YYREEE (reference sequence). V was clipped by 3 bases and J by 1 base; unmatched bases: 9. As DNA, the CDR3 is TGTGCCAGCAGCTCCCCGGGACAGTTTGGTAACTATGGCTACACCTTC. Translation gives CASSSPGQFGNYGYTF.

The V gene is TRBV2, the J gene TRBJ2-7; 7 bases fit TRBD2. Trimming took 4 bases from V and 3 from J; bases not matched to a gene: 6. This CDR3 region has 14 residues. The germline CDR1 and CDR2 sequences are SNHLY and FYNNEI. CDR3 sequence (DNA): TGTGCCAGCAGTGTATCGGGGGGTGACTACGAGCAGTACTTC. Translated: CASSVSGGDYEQYF.